The text below deals with one T cell receptor beta chain. What it binds is not known. The sample has other DNA sequences that encode this CDR3 too. CD8 cells regarded as naive lacked CD45RO, were positively chosen for CCR7, and omitted terminally differentiated effector memory CD45RA+ cells. All of the donors resided in Nashville, Tennessee, and each was a Caucasian adult. It was at deep level that the assay was run. Authors' processing steps: Filtering differed for immunoSEQ, which gave only junction sequences without quality scores. Assay: immunoSEQ multiplex PCR; the TCRdb copy retains only in-frame clones and omits some. V and J calls and clone size come straight from that table; D and trimming were deduced from the DNA. This sample has hundreds of thousands of clones, with 95% to 96% found just once. The data were taken from a study of shared clonotypes between healthy human individuals. Study results and caveats: Investigators collected only blood, and repertoires in tissues likely differ.

Trimming removed 6 bases from V and 2 bases from J, with 11 bases in between. The CDR3 totals 13 residues. Germline CDR1 is SNHLY and CDR2 is FYNNEI. The V gene is TRBV2, the J gene TRBJ2-7, with D perhaps matching TRBD2 (6 bases). This TCR was sampled from a woman under 40 in good health. Sequences were obtained from naive CD8+ T cells sorted from blood. This chain's CDR3 is CASSPGLTYEQYF. CDR3 nucleotide sequence: TGTGCCAGCAGCCCGGGACTCACCTACGAGCAGTACTTC. The full variable domain, with the rest looked up from reference TRBV2 and TRBJ2-7, is EPEVTQTPSHQVTQMGQEVILRCVPISNHLYFYWYRQILGQKVEFLVSFYNNEISEKSEIFDDQFSVERPDGSNFTLKIRSTKLEDSAMYFCASSPGLTYEQYFGPGTRLTVT.